The T cell receptor beta chain under discussion was sequenced for a study of T cells in Graves' hyperthyroidism and ophthalmopathy. RNA transcripts provided the source from which TCR beta CDR3 regions were amplified. Researchers ran a first-round RT-PCR on the TCR CDR3 using the HTBI primer set. TCRdb redid the calling of the multiplex PCR reads with MiXCR, one entry per CDR3 protein. The data hold nearly 600,000 distinct CDR3 sequences, with approximately 15% observed a single time. V lost 0 bases and J lost 3, with 11 bases in between. Germline values: CDR1 LNHDA, CDR2 SQIVND (reference sequence). The CDR3 extends over 15 amino acids. There are a few counts of this clonotype.

The chain has TRBV19 and TRBJ1-1, with D possibly TRBD1 on 5 matching bases. Sequenced: blood. This TCR came from a woman younger than 35 with Graves' ophthalmopathy. The CDR3 protein is CASSIEGREDTEAFF. CDR3 sequence (DNA): TGTGCCAGTAGTATAGAGGGCAGGGAGGACACTGAAGCTTTCTTT. The entire variable domain, with the rest obtained from reference TRBV19 and TRBJ1-1, is as follows: DGGITQSPKYLFRKEGQNVTLSCEQNLNHDAMYWYRQDPGQGLRLIYYSQIVNDFQKGDIAEGYSVSREKKESFPLTVTSAQKNPTAFYLCASSIEGREDTEAFFGQGTRLTVV.